This entry concerns a single T cell receptor (beta chain). Its antigen is still unknown. The sample belongs to a study of spatial heterogeneity in lung cancer. On the study more broadly: Raw reads showed each unique TCR and UMI combination turning up more than ten times on average.

General study findings and limits: Counts of expanded alpha and beta TCRs within tumors tracked the tumor nonsynonymous mutation count. The estimated TCR-seq coverage of tumor T cells amounted to about 7% when looking at alpha chains and about 12% when looking at beta chains.

Time point meaning: sample taken at primary tumor resection. The donors were 70 or so patients with non-small cell lung cancer that was early-stage and untreated. No cell sorting; template was whole RNA from tumor, lung tissue or PBMC. TCRdb called the 5' RACE reads again in MiXCR, with one record for every CDR3 protein. The top ten clones hold 24% of a sample with about 30,000 distinct CDR3 sequences, about 7.1% of them seen once. The clonotype was recovered from a male donor with early-stage non-small cell lung cancer. This sample comprised lung tumor tissue, obtained at surgery.

CDR3 residues: CASSQDLGTERNTEAFF. CDR3 nucleotides: TGCGCCAGCAGCCAAGATCTAGGGACCGAGAGGAACACTGAAGCTTTCTTT. V gene TRBV4-3 combines with J gene TRBJ1-1; D might be TRBD1 (5 bases). This CDR3 contains 17 residues. Trimming removed 0 bases from V and 1 base from J, with 15 bases in between. From germline, CDR1 is LGHNA and CDR2 YSLEER.